This TCR beta chain was observed in a study of blood T cell repertoires in COVID-19. V was pared by 5 bases and J by 4 bases, with 30 bases between. Per the germline V gene, CDR1 is SQVTM and CDR2 is ANQGSEA. CDR3 length: 18 amino acids. Sequencing was performed with immunoSEQ multiplex PCR; in TCRdb, only in-frame clones are kept and a portion is missing. In the table there are 150,000 to 200,000 clones, approximately 83% of which are singletons. This sequence originates from a man aged 55 to 69 with acute or convalescent COVID-19. Material for sequencing was peripheral blood. V and J are TRBV29-1 and TRBJ2-7; the D gene is possibly TRBD2 (6 bases). This CDR3 reads CSVQRVFVPLNHKYEQYF. The CDR3 DNA is TGCAGCGTTCAGCGGGTGTTCGTCCCCCTCAACCACAAGTACGAGCAGTACTTC.